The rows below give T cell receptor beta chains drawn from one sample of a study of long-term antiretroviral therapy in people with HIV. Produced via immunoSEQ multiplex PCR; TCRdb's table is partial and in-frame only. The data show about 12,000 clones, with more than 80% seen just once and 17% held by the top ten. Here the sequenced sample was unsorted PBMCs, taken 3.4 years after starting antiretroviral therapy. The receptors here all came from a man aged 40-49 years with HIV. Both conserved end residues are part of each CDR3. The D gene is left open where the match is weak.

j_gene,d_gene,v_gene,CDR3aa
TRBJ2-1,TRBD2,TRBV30,CAWSVLAGVDEQFF
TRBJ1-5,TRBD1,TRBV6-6,CASSYSGTGGDQPQHF
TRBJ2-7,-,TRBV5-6,CASSTGLEQYF
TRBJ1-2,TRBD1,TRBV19,CASSIDPGQALYGYTF
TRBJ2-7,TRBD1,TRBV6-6,CASTLPGTGGQQYF
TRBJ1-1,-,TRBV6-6,CASSSNTEAFF
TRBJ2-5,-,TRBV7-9,CASSLDPGETQYF
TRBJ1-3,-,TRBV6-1,CASETEGGNTIYF
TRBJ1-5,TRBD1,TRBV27,CASSQIRGPNQPQHF
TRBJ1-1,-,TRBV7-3,CASSGFGHTEAFF
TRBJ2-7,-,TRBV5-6,CASSLVQGHEQYF
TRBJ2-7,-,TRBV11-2,CASSTGGREIDEQYF
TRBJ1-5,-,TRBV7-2,CASSLDPLTPTQPQHF
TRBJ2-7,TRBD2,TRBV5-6,CASSLRSGSVNEQYF
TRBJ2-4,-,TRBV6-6,CASSYSRQWANIQYF
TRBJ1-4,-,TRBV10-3,CAISDGEMPSEKLFF
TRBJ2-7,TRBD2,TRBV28,CASSPKSGIRFYEQYF
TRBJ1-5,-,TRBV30,CAWSVGATQPQHF
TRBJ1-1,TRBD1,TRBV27,CASSPTGGTEAFF
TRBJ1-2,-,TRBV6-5,CASSYTQGANGCTF
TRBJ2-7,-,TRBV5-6,CASSATGGLAPLTLYEQYF
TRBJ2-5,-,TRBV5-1,CASGIQGGETQYF
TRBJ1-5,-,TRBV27,CASSSTRDQPQHF
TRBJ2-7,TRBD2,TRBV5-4,CASSFAGASYEQYF
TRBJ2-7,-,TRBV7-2,CASSPDPDPYEQYF
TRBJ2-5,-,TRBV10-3,CAISELGQGWETQYF
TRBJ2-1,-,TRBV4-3,CASRSLLNNEQFF
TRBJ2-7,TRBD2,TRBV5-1,CASSVTSGSNEQYF
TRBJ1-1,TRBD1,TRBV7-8,CASSQTPLRDSRMNTEAFF
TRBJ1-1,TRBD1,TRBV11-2,CASSLQGGGMNTEAFF
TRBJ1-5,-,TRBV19,CASSLHPGTGSNQPQHF
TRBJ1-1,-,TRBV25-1,CASSAGIGAFF
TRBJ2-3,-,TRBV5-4,CASSLDAADTQYF
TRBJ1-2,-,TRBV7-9,CASSPGTAYGYTF
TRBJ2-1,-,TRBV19,CASSPGPSSYNEQFF
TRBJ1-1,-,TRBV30,CAWSTYKNTEAFF
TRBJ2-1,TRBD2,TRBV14,CASSQSGTSGYNEQFF
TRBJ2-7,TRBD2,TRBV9,CASSVATGTSGYEQYF
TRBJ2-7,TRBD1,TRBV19,CASGTAPYEQYF
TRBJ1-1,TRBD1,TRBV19,CASSRDRTNTEAFF